This T cell receptor beta chain is drawn from a study of blood T cells in healthy people across ages. V lost 0 bases to trimming and J lost 3 bases, with 11 bases between them. CDR3 length: 15 residues. Alongside a J-beta primer mix, a sample-barcoded 5' primer served in a second PCR lasting 7 to 11 cycles. Via MiXCR, TCRdb re-called the 5' RACE reads, giving one row per CDR3 protein. The profile shows around 900,000 distinct CDR3 sequences, roughly 50% of them singletons. This clonotype has at least ten counts. Its antigen remains unknown. Findings of the study overall: Since the PBMCs were unsorted, naive and antigen-experienced cells could not be conclusively compared. Estimates based on one million T cells were treated as lower bounds.

Sequenced material: blood. This sequence joins TRBV12-3 or TRBV12-4 and TRBJ1-2; D is unclear. This TCR was sampled from a woman aged 55-69 years in good health. The CDR3 sequence: CASSLAGLRDYGYTF. The CDR3 bases are TGTGCCAGCAGTTTAGCCGGACTGAGGGACTATGGCTACACCTTC.